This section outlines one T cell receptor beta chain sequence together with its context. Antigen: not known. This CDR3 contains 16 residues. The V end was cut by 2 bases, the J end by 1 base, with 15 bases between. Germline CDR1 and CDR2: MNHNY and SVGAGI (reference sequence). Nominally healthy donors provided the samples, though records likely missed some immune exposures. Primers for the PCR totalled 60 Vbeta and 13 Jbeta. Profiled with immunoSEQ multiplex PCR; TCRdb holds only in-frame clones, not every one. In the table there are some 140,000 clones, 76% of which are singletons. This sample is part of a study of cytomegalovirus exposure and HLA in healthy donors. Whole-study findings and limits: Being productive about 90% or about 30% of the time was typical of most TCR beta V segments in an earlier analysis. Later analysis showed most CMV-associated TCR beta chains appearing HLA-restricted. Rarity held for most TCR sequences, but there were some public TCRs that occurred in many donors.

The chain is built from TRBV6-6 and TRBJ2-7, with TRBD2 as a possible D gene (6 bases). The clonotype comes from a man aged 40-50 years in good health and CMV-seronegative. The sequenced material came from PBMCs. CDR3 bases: TGTGCCAGCAGTTACGAAGGCGGGGCTGTGTCCTACGAGCAGTACTTC. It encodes CASSYEGGAVSYEQYF.